A selection of T cell receptor beta chains follows, all from one sample in a study of blood T cell repertoires in COVID-19. TCRdb's table, derived via immunoSEQ multiplex PCR, lists solely in-frame clones and lacks some. The table lists 250,000 to 300,000 clones, around 90% of them singletons, with 1% to 1.3% in the top ten. The sequencing sample was made of PBMCs or T cells enriched from blood (not recorded which). The receptors originated from a woman in her thirties who had recovered from COVID-19. CDR3s include the opening cysteine and the closing phenylalanine or tryptophan. A D gene is named only where the DNA matches it firmly. Clone size appears in some rows only: once, few, many, or a class for an expanded clone.

>TRBJ2-7|TRBV19|few|TRBD1
TGTGCCAGTAGTTCCGGGACAGGGTTTCGATACGAGCAGTACTTC
CASSSGTGFRYEQYF
>TRBJ2-7|TRBV19|.|TRBD2
TGTGCCAGTAGTACCCTAGCGGGAGGTGCGGACGAGCAGTACTTC
CASSTLAGGADEQYF
>TRBJ1-3|TRBV11-2|.|.
TGTGCCAGCAGCTTAGAGGGAGGGACCTCTGGAAACACCATATATTTT
CASSLEGGTSGNTIYF
>TRBJ1-3|TRBV10-3|.|TRBD1
TGTGCCATCAAACCCCAGGGGGGCGGAAACACCATATATTTT
CAIKPQGGGNTIYF
>TRBJ2-3|TRBV5-4|.|.
TGTGCCAGCAGCTTTACACTCCACGGGACAGATACGCAGTATTTT
CASSFTLHGTDTQYF
>TRBJ2-1|TRBV27|.|.
TGTGCCAGCAGCGGGACATGGCGGGAGGAGCAGTTCTTC
CASSGTWREEQFF
>TRBJ2-1|TRBV29-1|.|TRBD2
TGCAGCGTTTCAGGGACTAGCGGACCTAATGAGCAGTTCTTC
CSVSGTSGPNEQFF
>TRBJ2-5|TRBV3-1/TRBV3-2|.|.
TGTGCCAGCAGCCAGGCGACATGGTCACAAGAGACCCAGTACTTC
CASSQATWSQETQYF
>TRBJ2-3|TRBV28|.|TRBD2
TGTGCCAGCAGTTTTGGACTAGCGGGTGAAGATACGCAGTATTTT
CASSFGLAGEDTQYF
>TRBJ2-6|TRBV28|.|.
TGTGCCAGCAGTTTAGGGGCAACGTCGTCTGGGGCCAACGTCCTGACTTTC
CASSLGATSSGANVLTF
>TRBJ1-5|TRBV6-2/TRBV6-3|once|TRBD1
TGTGCCAGCAGTTACTCCCCAGGGGGCGGGGGTCAGCCCCAGCATTTT
CASSYSPGGGGQPQHF
>TRBJ2-7|TRBV19|.|.
TGTGCCAGTAGTATCCAGCCAGGGTCCTACGAGCAGTACTTC
CASSIQPGSYEQYF
>TRBJ2-1|TRBV28|.|TRBD2
TGTGCCAGCAGCGGCGGGAGCAGCTTCCATGAGCAGTTCTTC
CASSGGSSFHEQFF
>TRBJ2-3|TRBV19|.|TRBD2
TGTGCCAGCGGACTAGCGGGCACAGATACGCAGTATTTT
CASGLAGTDTQYF
>TRBJ1-1|TRBV28|.|.
TGTGCCAGCAGCTTAGACGAGCGGGGTGAAGCTTTCTTT
CASSLDERGEAFF
>TRBJ1-2|TRBV5-1|.|TRBD1
TGCGCCAGCAGCTCCGATCGACAGGGCACGAGGAACTATGGCTACACCTTC
CASSSDRQGTRNYGYTF
>TRBJ2-1|TRBV28|.|TRBD2
TGTGCCAGCAGCCACGGACTAGCGGAGGTGAACAATGAGCAGTTCTTC
CASSHGLAEVNNEQFF
>TRBJ1-1|TRBV6-2/TRBV6-3|once|.
TGTGCCAGCAGTTACTCGTTGGGGCTGAACACTGAAGCTTTCTTT
CASSYSLGLNTEAFF
>TRBJ2-1|TRBV11-2|few|TRBD2
TGTGCCAGCAGCTTACGCCTGGGGGGGATCTACAATGAGCAGTTCTTC
CASSLRLGGIYNEQFF
>TRBJ1-5|TRBV4-3|.|.
TGCGCCAGCAGCCTTTCGGACAGTAATCAGCCCCAGCATTTT
CASSLSDSNQPQHF
>TRBJ2-1|TRBV9|.|.
TGTGCCAGCAGCGTAGCAGGGGCGGGAGCCTACAATGAGCAGTTCTTC
CASSVAGAGAYNEQFF
>TRBJ2-7|TRBV5-6|.|TRBD1
TGTGCCAGCAGCCAAGGGGGACAGGGACGATACGAGCAGTACTTC
CASSQGGQGRYEQYF
>TRBJ2-1|TRBV7-9|.|TRBD2
TGTGCCAGCAGCCCAACTAGCGGGAGGTACAATGAGCAGTTCTTC
CASSPTSGRYNEQFF
>TRBJ1-6|TRBV28|.|.
TGTGCCAGCAGTTTTAGGGGTAATTCACCCCTCCACTTT
CASSFRGNSPLHF
>TRBJ1-3|TRBV4-1|.|.
TGCGCCAGCAGCCAAGGTGAGGCAGTACCTGGAAACACCATATATTTT
CASSQGEAVPGNTIYF
>TRBJ2-3|TRBV7-6|.|.
TGTGCCAGCAGCTCCGAAGACATTATAGCAGATACGCAGTATTTT
CASSSEDIIADTQYF
>TRBJ2-1|TRBV15|.|TRBD2
TGTGCCACCAGCAGTATTACCGGGACTAGTTATGAGCAGTTCTTC
CATSSITGTSYEQFF
>TRBJ2-7|TRBV27|.|TRBD2
TGTGCCAGCAGTTTGGGGGGGAGTTACTACGAGCAGTACTTC
CASSLGGSYYEQYF
>TRBJ2-1|TRBV25-1|.|TRBD2
TGTGCCAGCAGTGAACAAAGCGGGAGGTTCCACAATGAGCAGTTCTTC
CASSEQSGRFHNEQFF
>TRBJ1-3|TRBV6-5|.|.
TGTGCCAGCAGGAGCTCTGGAAACACCATATATTTT
CASRSSGNTIYF
>TRBJ1-1|TRBV4-3|.|.
TGCGCCAGCAGCCCGGGAAGGGAGTCTGAAGCTTTCTTT
CASSPGRESEAFF
>TRBJ2-1|TRBV7-9|.|TRBD2
TGTGCCAGCAGCTTATTGTCTAGCGGCTACAATGAGCAGTTCTTC
CASSLLSSGYNEQFF
>TRBJ1-2|TRBV29-1|.|TRBD1
TGCAGCGTACATGCTTGGGACAGGGGAAACTATGGCTACACCTTC
CSVHAWDRGNYGYTF
>TRBJ1-5|TRBV28|.|TRBD1
TGTGCCAGCAGTTTTCAATCCGGGACAGCTACTAGCAATCAGCCCCAGCATTTT
CASSFQSGTATSNQPQHF
>TRBJ2-7|TRBV6-5|few|TRBD2
TGTGCCAGCAGTATCCGGGGGACTAGCGGGAACGAGCAGTACTTC
CASSIRGTSGNEQYF
>TRBJ1-3|TRBV3-1/TRBV3-2|.|.
TGTGCCAGCAGCCAGTCCCAGGCCGGAAACACCATATATTTT
CASSQSQAGNTIYF